Ten or more counts support the clone carrying this T cell receptor (beta chain). TCRdb ran MiXCR on the RT-PCR reads and lists one entry per CDR3 protein. The repertoire holds roughly 500,000 distinct CDR3 sequences, with under 30% as singletons. This entry belongs to a study of response to subunit inactivated influenza vaccine. The V gene's germline CDR1 is SQVTM and CDR2 ANQGSEA. This CDR3 comprises 15 residues. Trimming cost V 0 bases and J 4 bases, with 15 bases left between them. These data were also filed under a second study, of T cells expressing NK-cell markers. That source notes: For TCR beta, cDNA was produced by 5'RACE template switching with UMIs. Obtained from sorted CD3+CD56+NKG2C+, CD3+CD56+NKG2C- and CD3+CD56-NKG2C+ T cells were the TCR beta repertoires. Nothing established the HCMV specificity of expanded NKG2C+ T cell clones.

The clonotype comes from a man aged 45 to 65 who received an inactivated influenza vaccine. The source material was CD4+ T cells sorted from PBMCs, sampled 11 to 12 days after vaccination. The V gene is TRBV29-1, the J gene TRBJ1-2, with no clear D. Here the CDR3 DNA reads TGCAGCGTTGAAGATCAGGAGAAGTGGGGCTATGGCTACACCTTC. Translated, it gives CSVEDQEKWGYGYTF.